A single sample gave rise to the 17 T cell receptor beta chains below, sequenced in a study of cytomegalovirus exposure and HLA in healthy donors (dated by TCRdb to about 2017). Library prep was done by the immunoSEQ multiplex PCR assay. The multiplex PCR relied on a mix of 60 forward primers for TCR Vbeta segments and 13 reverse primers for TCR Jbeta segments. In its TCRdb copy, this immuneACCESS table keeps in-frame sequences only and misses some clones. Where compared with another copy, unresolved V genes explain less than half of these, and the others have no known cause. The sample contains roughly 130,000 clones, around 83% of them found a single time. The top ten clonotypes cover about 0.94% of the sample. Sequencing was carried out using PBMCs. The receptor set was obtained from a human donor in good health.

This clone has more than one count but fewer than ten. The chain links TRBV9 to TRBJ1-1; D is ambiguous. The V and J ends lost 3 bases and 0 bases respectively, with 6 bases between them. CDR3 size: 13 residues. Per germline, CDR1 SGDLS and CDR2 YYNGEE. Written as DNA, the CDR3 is TGTGCCAGCAGCGCCCACTTGAACACTGAAGCTTTCTTT. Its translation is CASSAHLNTEAFF. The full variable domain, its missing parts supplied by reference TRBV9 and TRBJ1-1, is DSGVTQTPKHLITATGQRVTLRCSPRSGDLSVYWYQQSLDQGLQFLIQYYNGEERAKGNILERFSAQQFPDLHSELNLSSLELGDSALYFCASSAHLNTEAFFGQGTRLTVV.

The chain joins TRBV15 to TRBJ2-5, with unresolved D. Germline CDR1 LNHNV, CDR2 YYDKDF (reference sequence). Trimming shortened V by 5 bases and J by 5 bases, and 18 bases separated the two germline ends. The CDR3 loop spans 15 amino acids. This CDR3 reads CATSSTSTGWETQYF. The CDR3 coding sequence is TGTGCCACCAGCTCCACCTCGACTGGTTGGGAGACCCAGTACTTC.

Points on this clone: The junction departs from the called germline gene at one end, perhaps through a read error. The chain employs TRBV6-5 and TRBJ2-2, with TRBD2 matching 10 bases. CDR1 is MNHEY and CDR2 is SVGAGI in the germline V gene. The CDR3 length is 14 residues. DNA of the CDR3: TGTGCCGGCAGAAGCGGGGGGGAGACCGGGGAGCTGTTTTTT. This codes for CAGRSGGETGELFF.

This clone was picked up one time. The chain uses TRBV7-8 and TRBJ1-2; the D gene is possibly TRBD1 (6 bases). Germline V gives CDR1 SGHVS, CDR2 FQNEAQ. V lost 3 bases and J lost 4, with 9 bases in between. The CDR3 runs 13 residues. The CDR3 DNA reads TGTGCCAGCAGCTTCCAGGGGACCTATGGCTACACCTTC. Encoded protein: CASSFQGTYGYTF.

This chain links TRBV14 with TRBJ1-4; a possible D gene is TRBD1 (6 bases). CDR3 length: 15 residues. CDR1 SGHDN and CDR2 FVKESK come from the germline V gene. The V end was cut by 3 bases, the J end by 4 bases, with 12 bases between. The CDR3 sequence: CASSHMDRVNEKLFF. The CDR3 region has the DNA TGTGCCAGCAGCCATATGGACAGAGTTAATGAAAAACTGTTTTTT.

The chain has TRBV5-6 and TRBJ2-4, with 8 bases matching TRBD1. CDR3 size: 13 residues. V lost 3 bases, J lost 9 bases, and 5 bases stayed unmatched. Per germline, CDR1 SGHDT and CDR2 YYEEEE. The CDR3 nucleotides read TGTGCCAGCAGCTACGACAGGGGAGGCATTCAGTACTTC. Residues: CASSYDRGGIQYF.

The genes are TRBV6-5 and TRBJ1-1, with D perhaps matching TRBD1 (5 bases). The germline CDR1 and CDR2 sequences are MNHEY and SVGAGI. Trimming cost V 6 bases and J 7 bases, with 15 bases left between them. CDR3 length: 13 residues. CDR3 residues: CASSPHFGGEAFF. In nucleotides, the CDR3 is TGTGCCAGCAGCCCACACTTCGGGGGTGAAGCTTTCTTT.

CDR3 residues: CARSFLQGAGNQPQHF. In DNA form, the CDR3 reads TGTGCCAGAAGCTTTTTACAGGGGGCGGGCAATCAGCCCCAGCATTTT. The V gene is TRBV7-5, the J gene TRBJ1-5; the table gives TRBD1 as D, unverified against the DNA. TRBV7-5 is termed a pseudogene. The CDR3 consists of 16 residues.

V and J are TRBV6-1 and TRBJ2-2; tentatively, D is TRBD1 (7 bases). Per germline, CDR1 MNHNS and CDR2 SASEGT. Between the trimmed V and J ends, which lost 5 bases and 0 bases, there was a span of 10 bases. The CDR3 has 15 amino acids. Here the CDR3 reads CASSRGTANTGELFF. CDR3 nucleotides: TGTGCCAGCAGTCGGGGGACAGCGAACACCGGGGAGCTGTTTTTT.

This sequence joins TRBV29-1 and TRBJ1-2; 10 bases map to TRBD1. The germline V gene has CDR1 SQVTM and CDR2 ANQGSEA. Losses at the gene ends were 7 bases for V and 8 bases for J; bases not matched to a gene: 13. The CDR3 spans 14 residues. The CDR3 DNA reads TGCAGCGGATCATCCGGGACAGGGGCTCACGGCTACACCTTC. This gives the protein CSGSSGTGAHGYTF.

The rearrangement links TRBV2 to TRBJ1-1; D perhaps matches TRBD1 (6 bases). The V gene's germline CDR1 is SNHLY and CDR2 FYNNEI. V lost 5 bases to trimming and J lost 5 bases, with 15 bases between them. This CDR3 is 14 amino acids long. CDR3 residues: CASSMVAGVTEAFF. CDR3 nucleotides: TGTGCCAGCAGTATGGTTGCAGGGGTGACTGAAGCTTTCTTT.

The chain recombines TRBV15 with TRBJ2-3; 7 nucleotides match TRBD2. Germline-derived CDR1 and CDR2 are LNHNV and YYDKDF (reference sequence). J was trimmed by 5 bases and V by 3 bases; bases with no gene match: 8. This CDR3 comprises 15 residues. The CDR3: CATSRTSSPQDTQYF. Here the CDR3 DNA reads TGTGCCACCAGCAGGACTAGCTCACCTCAAGATACGCAGTATTTT. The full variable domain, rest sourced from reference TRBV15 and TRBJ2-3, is DAMVIQNPRYQVTQFGKPVTLSCSQTLNHNVMYWYQQKSSQAPKLLFHYYDKDFNNEADTPDNFQSRRPNTSFCFLDIRSPGLGDTAMYLCATSRTSSPQDTQYFGPGTRLTVL.

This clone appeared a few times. The chain's CDR3 is CASSPTTGASYEQYF. For the CDR3, the DNA is TGTGCCAGTAGTCCGACGACAGGGGCCAGCTACGAGCAGTACTTC. The chain couples TRBV19 to TRBJ2-7, with 8 bases aligning to TRBD1. The CDR3 extends over 15 amino acids. CDR1 is LNHDA, CDR2 SQIVND, per germline (reference sequence). V lost 5 bases, J lost 3 bases, and 9 bases stayed unmatched.

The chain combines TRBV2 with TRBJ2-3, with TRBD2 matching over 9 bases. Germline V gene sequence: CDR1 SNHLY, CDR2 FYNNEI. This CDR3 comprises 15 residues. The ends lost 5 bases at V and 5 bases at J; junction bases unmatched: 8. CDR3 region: CASSRSGGQVDTQYF. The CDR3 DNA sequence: TGTGCCAGCAGTCGTAGCGGGGGTCAGGTAGATACGCAGTATTTT.

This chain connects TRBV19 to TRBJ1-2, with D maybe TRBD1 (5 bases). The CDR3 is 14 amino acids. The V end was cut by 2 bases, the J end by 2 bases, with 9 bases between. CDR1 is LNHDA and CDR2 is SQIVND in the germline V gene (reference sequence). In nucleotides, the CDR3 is TGTGCCAGTAGTATAAAGACAGCCAACTATGGCTACACCTTC. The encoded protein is CASSIKTANYGYTF.

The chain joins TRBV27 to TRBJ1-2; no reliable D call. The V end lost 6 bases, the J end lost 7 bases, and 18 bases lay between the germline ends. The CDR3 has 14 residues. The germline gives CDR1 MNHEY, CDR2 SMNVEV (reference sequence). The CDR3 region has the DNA TGTGCCAGCAGCCCACGTGGTTCCAGGTTTGGCTACACCTTC. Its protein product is CASSPRGSRFGYTF.

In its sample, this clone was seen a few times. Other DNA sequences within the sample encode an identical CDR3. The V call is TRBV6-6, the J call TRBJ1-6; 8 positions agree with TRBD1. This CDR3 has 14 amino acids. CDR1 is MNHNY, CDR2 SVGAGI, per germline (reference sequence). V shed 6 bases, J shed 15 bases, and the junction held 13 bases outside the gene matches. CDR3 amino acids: CASSSLGQGVNLHF. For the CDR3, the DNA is TGTGCCAGCAGCTCACTCGGACAGGGAGTAAACCTCCACTTT.